The T cell receptor (beta chain) under discussion was sequenced for a study of OX40 agonist ivuxolimab in advanced cancers. Study information: Subjects had a mean age of approximately 60 years, with a range of about 23 to 79; roughly 83% were male. Study-level results: The study found that CD8+ T cells averaged more expanded clones than CD4+.

The method was immunoSEQ multiplex PCR; TCRdb's version includes in-frame clones alone and lacks a portion of them. The profile shows about 80,000 clones, 92% of them singletons. With baseline, cycle 4 day 1, and cycle 7 day 1 as timepoints, blood was sampled. About this clone: Its antigen is not known.

Germline CDR1 and CDR2: PRHDT and FYEKMQ (reference sequence). V dropped 5 bases and J dropped 3 bases, with 27 bases sitting between them. The CDR3 covers 19 residues. The TCR sequence derives from an adult with an advanced solid tumor such as melanoma, head and neck, liver or kidney cancer. The source was CD4+ or CD8+ T cells sorted from blood, collected in a trial of the OX40 agonist ivuxolimab. The chain carries TRBV13 and TRBJ2-3, with D tentatively TRBD1 (6 bases). The CDR3 nucleotides read TGTGCCAGCAGCCAAACCACATTCGAACAGGGAATGAGGACAGATACGCAGTATTTT. It codes for CASSQTTFEQGMRTDTQYF. Full variable domain (missing parts from reference TRBV13 and TRBJ2-3): AAGVIQSPRHLIKEKRETATLKCYPIPRHDTVYWYQQGPGQDPQFLISFYEKMQSDKGSIPDRFSAQQFSDYHSELNMSSLELGDSALYFCASSQTTFEQGMRTDTQYFGPGTRLTVL.